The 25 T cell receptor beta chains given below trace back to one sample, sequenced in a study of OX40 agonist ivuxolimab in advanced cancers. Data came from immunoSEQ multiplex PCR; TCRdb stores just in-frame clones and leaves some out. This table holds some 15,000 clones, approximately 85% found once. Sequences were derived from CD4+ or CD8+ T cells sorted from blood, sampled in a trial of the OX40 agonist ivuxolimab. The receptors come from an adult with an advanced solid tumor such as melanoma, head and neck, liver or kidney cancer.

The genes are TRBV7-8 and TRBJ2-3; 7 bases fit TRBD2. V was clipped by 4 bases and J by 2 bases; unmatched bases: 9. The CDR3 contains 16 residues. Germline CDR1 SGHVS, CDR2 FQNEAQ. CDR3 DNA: TGTGCCAGCAGCTCTAGGAGCGGGGAAAACACAGATACGCAGTATTTT. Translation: CASSSRSGENTDTQYF.

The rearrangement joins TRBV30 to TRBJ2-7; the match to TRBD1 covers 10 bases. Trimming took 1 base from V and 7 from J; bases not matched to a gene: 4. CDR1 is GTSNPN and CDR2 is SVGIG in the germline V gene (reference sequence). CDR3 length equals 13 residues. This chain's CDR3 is CAWSGWTGGEQYF. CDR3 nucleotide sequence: TGTGCCTGGAGTGGGTGGACAGGGGGAGAGCAGTACTTC.

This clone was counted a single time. The chain's CDR3 is CASSLGTGGQSTDTQYF. Here the CDR3 DNA reads TGTGCCAGCAGCTTAGGCACAGGGGGCCAAAGCACAGATACGCAGTATTTT. V gene TRBV7-9 combines with J gene TRBJ2-3, with 9 bases lining up with TRBD1. This CDR3 spans 17 amino acids. Germline loops: CDR1 SEHNR, CDR2 FQNEAQ (reference sequence). V dropped 1 base and J dropped 0; count of bases not matched to a gene: 5.

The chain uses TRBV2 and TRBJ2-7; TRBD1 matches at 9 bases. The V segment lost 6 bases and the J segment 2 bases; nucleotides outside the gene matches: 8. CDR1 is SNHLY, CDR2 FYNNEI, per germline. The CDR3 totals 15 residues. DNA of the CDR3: TGTGCCAGCAGACTACCCGGGACAGGGCCCTACGAGCAGTACTTC. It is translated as CASRLPGTGPYEQYF.

The CDR3 DNA is TGTGCCAGCAGCTTAGGGGGAGGGGTCGAGCAGTACTTC. It codes for CASSLGGGVEQYF. This sequence joins TRBV11-3 and TRBJ2-7; 7 positions match TRBD2. The CDR3 runs to 13 residues. V dropped 1 base and J dropped 6; count of bases not matched to a gene: 3. Germline-derived CDR1 and CDR2 are SGHNT and YENEEA.

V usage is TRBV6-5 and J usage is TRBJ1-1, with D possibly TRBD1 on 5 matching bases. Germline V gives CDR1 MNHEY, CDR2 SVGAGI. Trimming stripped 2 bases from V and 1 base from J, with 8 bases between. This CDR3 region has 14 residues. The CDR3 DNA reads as TGTGCCAGCAGTTACCAGGGTCCGAACACTGAAGCTTTCTTT. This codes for CASSYQGPNTEAFF.

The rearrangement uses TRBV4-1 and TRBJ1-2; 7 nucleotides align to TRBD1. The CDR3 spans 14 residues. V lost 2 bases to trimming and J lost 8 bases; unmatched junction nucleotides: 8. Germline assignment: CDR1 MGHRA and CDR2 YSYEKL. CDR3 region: CASSQLTGTAGYTF. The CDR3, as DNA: TGCGCCAGCAGCCAACTAACGGGGACAGCAGGCTACACCTTC.

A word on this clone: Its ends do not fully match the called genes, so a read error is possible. DNA of the CDR3: TGTGCCAGCAGCATAGCGGGGCCTTGGAGGGAGCAGTACTTC. Protein: CASSIAGPWREQYF. The gene calls are TRBV7-2 and TRBJ2-7; 8 bases are a match to TRBD2. The CDR3 has 14 amino acids. Germline assignment: CDR1 SGHTA and CDR2 FQGNSA.

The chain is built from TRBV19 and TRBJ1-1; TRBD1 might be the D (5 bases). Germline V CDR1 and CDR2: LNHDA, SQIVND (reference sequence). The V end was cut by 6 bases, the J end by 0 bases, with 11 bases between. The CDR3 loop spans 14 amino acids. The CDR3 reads CASSPGQMNTEAFF. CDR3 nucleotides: TGTGCCAGTAGCCCCGGACAAATGAACACTGAAGCTTTCTTT.

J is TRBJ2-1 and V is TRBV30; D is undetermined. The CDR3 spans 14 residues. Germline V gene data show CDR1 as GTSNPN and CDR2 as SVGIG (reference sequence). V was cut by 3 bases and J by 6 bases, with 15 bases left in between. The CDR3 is CAWRAVTPVNEQFF. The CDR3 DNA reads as TGTGCCTGGAGGGCGGTGACTCCCGTCAATGAGCAGTTCTTC.

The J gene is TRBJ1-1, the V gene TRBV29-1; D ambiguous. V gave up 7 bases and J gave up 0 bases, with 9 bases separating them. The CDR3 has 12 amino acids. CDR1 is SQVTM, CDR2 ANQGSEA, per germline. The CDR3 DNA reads TGCAGCGGGAGGCCAATGAACACTGAAGCTTTCTTT. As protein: CSGRPMNTEAFF.

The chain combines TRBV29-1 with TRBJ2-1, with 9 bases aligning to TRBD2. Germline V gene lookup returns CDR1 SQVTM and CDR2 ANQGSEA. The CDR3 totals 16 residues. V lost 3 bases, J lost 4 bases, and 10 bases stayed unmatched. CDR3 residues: CSVDSRGGGVYNEQFF. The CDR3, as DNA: TGCAGCGTTGACTCAAGAGGCGGGGGGGTTTACAATGAGCAGTTCTTC.

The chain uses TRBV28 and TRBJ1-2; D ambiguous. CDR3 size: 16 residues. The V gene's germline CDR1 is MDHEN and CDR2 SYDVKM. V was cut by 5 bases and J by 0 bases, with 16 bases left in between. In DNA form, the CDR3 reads TGTGCCAGCAGTCCCTGGAAGGAGCCAACTAACTATGGCTACACCTTC. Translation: CASSPWKEPTNYGYTF.

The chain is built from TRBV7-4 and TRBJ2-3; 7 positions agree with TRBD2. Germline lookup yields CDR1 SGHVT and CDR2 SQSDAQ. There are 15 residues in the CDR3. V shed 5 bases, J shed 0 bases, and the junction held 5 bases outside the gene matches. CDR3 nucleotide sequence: TGTGCCAGCAGCAGCCCGCGGGGGAGCACAGATACGCAGTATTTT. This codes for CASSSPRGSTDTQYF. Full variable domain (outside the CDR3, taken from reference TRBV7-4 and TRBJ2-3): GAGVSQSPRYKVAKRGRDVALRCDSISGHVTLYWYRQTLGQGSEVLTYSQSDAQRDKSGRPSGRFSAERPERSVSTLKIQRTEQGDSAVYLCASSSPRGSTDTQYFGPGTRLTVL.

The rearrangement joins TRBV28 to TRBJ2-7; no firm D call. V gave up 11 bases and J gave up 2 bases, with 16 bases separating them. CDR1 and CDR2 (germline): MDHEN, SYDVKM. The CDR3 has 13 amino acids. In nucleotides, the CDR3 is TGTGCCTCTTCTGACCACCTGACCTACGAGCAGTACTTC. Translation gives CASSDHLTYEQYF. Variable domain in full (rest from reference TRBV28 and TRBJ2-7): DVKVTQSSRYLVKRTGEKVFLECVQDMDHENMFWYRQDPGLGLRLIYFSYDVKMKEKGDIPEGYSVSREKKERFSLILESASTNQTSMYLCASSDHLTYEQYFGPGTRLTVT.

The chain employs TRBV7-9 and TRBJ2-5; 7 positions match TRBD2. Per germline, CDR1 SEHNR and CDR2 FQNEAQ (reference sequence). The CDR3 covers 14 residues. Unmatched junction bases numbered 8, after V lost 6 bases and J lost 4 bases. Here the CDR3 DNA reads TGTGCCAGCAGTCTAAGGGAGGGTGGAGAGACCCAGTACTTC. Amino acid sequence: CASSLREGGETQYF. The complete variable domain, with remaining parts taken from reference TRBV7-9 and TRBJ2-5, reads DTGVSQNPRHKITKRGQNVTFRCDPISEHNRLYWYRQTLGQGPEFLTYFQNEAQLEKSRLLSDRFSAERPKGSFSTLEIQRTEQGDSAMYLCASSLREGGETQYFGPGTRLLVL.

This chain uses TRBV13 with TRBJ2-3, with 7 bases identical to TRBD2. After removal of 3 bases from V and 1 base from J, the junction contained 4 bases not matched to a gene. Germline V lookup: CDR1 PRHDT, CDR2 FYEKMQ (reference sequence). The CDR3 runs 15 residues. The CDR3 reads CASSFSTSGTDTQYF. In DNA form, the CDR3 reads TGTGCCAGCAGCTTCAGTACTAGCGGCACAGATACGCAGTATTTT.

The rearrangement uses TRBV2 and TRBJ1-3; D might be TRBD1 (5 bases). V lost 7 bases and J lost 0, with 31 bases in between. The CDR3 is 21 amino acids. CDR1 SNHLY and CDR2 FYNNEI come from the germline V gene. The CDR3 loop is CASTFLGGQSLLLISGNTIYF. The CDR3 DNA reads TGTGCCAGCACTTTCCTCGGCGGACAAAGCCTCCTCCTCATCTCTGGAAACACCATATATTTT.

CDR3 sequence (DNA): TGTGCCAGCAGTCGAGGGACTAGCGGGATCTACGAGCAGTACTTC. Its protein is CASSRGTSGIYEQYF. The chain employs TRBV27 and TRBJ2-7; 13 nucleotides line up with TRBD2. This CDR3 region has 15 residues. V lost 5 bases, J lost 3 bases, and 4 bases stayed unmatched. Germline V CDR1 and CDR2: MNHEY, SMNVEV (reference sequence).

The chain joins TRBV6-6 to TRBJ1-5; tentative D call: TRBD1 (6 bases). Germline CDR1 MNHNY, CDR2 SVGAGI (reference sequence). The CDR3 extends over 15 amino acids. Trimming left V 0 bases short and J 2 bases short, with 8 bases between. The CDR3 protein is CASSYSTGRNQPQHF. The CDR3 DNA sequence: TGTGCCAGCAGTTACTCAACAGGGCGCAATCAGCCCCAGCATTTT.

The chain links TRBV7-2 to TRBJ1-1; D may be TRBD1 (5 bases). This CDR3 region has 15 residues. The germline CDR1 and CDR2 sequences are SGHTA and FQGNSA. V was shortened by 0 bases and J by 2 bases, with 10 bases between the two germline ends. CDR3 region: CASSLAHQGNTEAFF. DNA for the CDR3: TGTGCCAGCAGCTTAGCCCACCAGGGCAACACTGAAGCTTTCTTT. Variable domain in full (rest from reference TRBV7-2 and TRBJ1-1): GAGVSQSPSNKVTEKGKDVELRCDPISGHTALYWYRQSLGQGLEFLIYFQGNSAPDKSGLPSDRFSAERTGGSVSTLTIQRTQQEDSAVYLCASSLAHQGNTEAFFGQGTRLTVV.

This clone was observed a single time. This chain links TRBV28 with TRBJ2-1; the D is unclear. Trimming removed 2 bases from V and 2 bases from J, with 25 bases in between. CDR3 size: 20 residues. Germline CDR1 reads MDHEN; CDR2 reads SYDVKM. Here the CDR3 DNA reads TGTGCCAGCAGTTTAATTGGTGGGCTAACCTCAGCCGCACCCTACAATGAGCAGTTCTTC. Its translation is CASSLIGGLTSAAPYNEQFF.

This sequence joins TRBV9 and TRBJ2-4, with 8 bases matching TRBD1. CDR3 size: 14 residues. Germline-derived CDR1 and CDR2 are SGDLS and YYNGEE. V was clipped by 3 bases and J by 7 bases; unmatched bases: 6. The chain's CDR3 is CASSAAYRGNIQYF. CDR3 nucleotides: TGTGCCAGCAGCGCCGCCTACAGGGGGAACATTCAGTACTTC.

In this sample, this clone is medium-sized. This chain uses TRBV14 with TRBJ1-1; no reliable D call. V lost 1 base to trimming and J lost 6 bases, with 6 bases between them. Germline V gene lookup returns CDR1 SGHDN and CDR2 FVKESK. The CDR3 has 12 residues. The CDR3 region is CASSQGGPEAFF. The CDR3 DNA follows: TGTGCCAGCAGCCAAGGGGGTCCTGAAGCTTTCTTT.

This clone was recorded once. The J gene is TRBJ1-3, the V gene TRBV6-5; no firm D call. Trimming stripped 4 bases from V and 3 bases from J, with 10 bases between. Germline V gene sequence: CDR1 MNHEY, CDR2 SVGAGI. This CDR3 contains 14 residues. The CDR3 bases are TGTGCCAGCAGTTCCCCAGAGTTTGGAAACACCATATATTTT. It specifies CASSSPEFGNTIYF.